Described below is a single T cell receptor beta chain sequence and its context. What it binds is not known. This record comes from a study of response to subunit inactivated influenza vaccine. Using its own MiXCR run on the RT-PCR reads, TCRdb lists one record per CDR3 protein. This sample has 500,000 to 600,000 distinct CDR3 sequences; around 11% occur once, and the top ten carry about 10%. Study-level points and caveats: Authors suggested each seasonal influenza vaccination recruits few new T cells.

Trimming shortened V by 0 bases and J by 8 bases, and 12 bases separated the two germline ends. There are 15 residues in the CDR3. Germline CDR1 is SGHNT and CDR2 is YYREEE (reference sequence). V is TRBV5-4 and J is TRBJ1-6; D is possibly TRBD1 (5 bases). The sequence came from a man aged 50 or older who received an inactivated influenza vaccine. The material was PBMCs from blood, obtained on the day of vaccination. The CDR3 DNA follows: TGTGCCAGCAGCTTGGTGGGGCCTGGGGATTCACCCCTCCACTTT. Translation gives CASSLVGPGDSPLHF.